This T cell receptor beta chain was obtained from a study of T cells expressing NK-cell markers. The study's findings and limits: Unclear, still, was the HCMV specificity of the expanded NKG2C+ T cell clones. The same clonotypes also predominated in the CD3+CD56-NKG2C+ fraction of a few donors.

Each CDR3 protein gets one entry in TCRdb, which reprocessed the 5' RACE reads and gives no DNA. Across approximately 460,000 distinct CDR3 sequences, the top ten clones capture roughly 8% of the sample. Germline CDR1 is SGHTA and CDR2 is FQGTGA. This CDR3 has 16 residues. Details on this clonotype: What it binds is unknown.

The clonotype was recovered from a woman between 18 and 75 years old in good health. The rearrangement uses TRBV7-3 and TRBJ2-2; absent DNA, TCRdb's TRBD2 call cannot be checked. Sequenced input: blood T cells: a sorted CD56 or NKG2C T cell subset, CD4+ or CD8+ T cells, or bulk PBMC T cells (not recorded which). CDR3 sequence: CASSSASGSSTGELFF.